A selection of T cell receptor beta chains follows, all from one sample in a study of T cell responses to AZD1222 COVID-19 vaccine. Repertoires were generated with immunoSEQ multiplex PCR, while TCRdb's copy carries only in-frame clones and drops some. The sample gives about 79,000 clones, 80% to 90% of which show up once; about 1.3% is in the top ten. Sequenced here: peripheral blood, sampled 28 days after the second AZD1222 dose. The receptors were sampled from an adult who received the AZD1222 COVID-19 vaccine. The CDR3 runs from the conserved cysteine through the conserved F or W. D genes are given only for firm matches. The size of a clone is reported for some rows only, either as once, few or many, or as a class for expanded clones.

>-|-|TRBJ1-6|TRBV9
TGTGCCAGCAGCGCGCAGAACAGGGTGGGGAATTCACCCCTCCACTTT
CASSAQNRVGNSPLHF
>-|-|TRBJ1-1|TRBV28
TGTGCCAGCAGTTTTTGGGGCGCGGGGATGAACACTGAAGCTTTCTTT
CASSFWGAGMNTEAFF
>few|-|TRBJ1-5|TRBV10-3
TGTGCCATCAGTGCAGGGGCGAATCAGCCCCAGCATTTT
CAISAGANQPQHF
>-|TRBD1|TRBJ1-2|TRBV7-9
TGTGCCAGCAGCCTATCCCTGACAGGGGACCCCAACTATGGCTACACCTTC
CASSLSLTGDPNYGYTF
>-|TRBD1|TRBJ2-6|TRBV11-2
TGTGCCAGCAGCTTATACCCCGGGACAGCCTCTGGGGCCAACGTCCTGACTTTC
CASSLYPGTASGANVLTF
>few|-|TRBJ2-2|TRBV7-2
TGTGCCAGCAGCTTCGCGGGGCGGGGAACCGGGGAGCTGTTTTTT
CASSFAGRGTGELFF
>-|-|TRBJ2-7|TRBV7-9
TGTGCCAGCAGCTTAGAACCCGTGATTCCCTACGAGCAGTACTTC
CASSLEPVIPYEQYF
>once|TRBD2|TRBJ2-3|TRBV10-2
TGCGCCAGCACCCCGGGACTAGCGGGAGGGAAAGATACGCAGTATTTT
CASTPGLAGGKDTQYF
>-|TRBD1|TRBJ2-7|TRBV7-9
TGTGCCAGCAGCCAACAGGGGTACGAGCAGTACTTC
CASSQQGYEQYF
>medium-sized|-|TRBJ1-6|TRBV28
TGTGCCAGCAGCCCCCCCCACCGTGGAGCACCCCTCCACTTT
CASSPPHRGAPLHF
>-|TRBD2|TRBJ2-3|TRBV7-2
TGTGCCAGCAGCTCCCGACTAGCGGGAGGTTCAGATACGCAGTATTTT
CASSSRLAGGSDTQYF
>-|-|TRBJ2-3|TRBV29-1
TGCAGCGTTGAGGCAGGGATCATCACAGATACGCAGTATTTT
CSVEAGIITDTQYF
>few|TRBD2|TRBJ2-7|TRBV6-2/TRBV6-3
TGTGCCAGCAGTTACGTATGGTCGAGCGGGAGGTCCCACGAGCAGTACTTC
CASSYVWSSGRSHEQYF
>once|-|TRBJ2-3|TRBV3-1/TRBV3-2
TGTGCCAGCAGCCAAGATGGGGGGGCTTTTAGCACAGATACGCAGTATTTT
CASSQDGGAFSTDTQYF
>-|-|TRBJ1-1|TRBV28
TGTGCCAGCTCAGGGGAGGGCACTGAAGCTTTCTTT
CASSGEGTEAFF
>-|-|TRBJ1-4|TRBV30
TGTGCCTGGAGTGTCCGGGATGAAAAACTGTTTTTT
CAWSVRDEKLFF
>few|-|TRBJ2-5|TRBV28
TGTGCCAGCACCCCCCAACTAGCAGGGGAGACCCAGTACTTC
CASTPQLAGETQYF
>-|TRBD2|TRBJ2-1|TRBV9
TGTGCCAGCAGCCGTCTAGCGGGAGGGTCCTACAATGAGCAGTTCTTC
CASSRLAGGSYNEQFF
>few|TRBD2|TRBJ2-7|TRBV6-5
TGTGCCAGCAGTAGCGGGACGACTTACGAGCAGTACTTC
CASSSGTTYEQYF
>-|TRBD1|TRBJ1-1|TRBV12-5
TGTGCTAGTGGTTTGTGGGGACAGGGATTGAACACTGAAGCTTTCTTT
CASGLWGQGLNTEAFF
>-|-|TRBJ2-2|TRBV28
TGTGCCAGCAGAGGAGTTTTTCAAATGAACACCGGGGAGCTGTTTTTT
CASRGVFQMNTGELFF
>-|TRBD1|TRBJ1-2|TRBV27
TGTGCCAGCAGTTTTGGGCAGGGGGCATACGGCTATGGCTACACCTTC
CASSFGQGAYGYGYTF
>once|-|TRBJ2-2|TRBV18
TGTGCCAGCTCACCAGCGGCTCCCGCGAACACCGGGGAGCTGTTTTTT
CASSPAAPANTGELFF
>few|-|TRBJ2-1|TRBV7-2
TGTGCCAGCAGCTTAGCTGGGAGCTCCTACAATGAGCAGTTCTTC
CASSLAGSSYNEQFF